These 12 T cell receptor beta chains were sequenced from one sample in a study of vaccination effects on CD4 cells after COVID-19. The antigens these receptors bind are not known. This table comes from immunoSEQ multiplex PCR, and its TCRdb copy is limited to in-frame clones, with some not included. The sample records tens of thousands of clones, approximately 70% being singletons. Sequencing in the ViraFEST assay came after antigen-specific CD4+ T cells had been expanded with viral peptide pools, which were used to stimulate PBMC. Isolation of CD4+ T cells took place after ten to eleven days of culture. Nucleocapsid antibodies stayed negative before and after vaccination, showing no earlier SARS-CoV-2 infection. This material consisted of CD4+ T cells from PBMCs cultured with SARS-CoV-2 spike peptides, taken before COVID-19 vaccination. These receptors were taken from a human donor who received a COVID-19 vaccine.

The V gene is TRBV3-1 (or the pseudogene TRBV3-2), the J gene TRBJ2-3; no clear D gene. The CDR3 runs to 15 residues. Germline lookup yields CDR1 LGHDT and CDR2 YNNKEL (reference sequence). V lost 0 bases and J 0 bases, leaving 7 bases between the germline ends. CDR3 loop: CASSQEVYSTDTQYF. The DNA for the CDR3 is TGTGCCAGCAGCCAAGAGGTTTACAGCACAGATACGCAGTATTTT.

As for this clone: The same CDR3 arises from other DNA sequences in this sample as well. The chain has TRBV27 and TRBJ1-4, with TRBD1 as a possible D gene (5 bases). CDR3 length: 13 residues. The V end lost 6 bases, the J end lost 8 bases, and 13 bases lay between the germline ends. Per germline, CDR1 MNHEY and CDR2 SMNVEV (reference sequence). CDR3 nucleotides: TGTGCCAGCAGGGGGACGGGCAGAGAAAAACTGTTTTTT. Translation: CASRGTGREKLFF.

The CDR3 sequence is CASSSWTSGGKYNEQFF. Here the CDR3 DNA reads TGTGCCAGCAGCTCGTGGACTAGCGGGGGCAAATACAATGAGCAGTTCTTC. V and J are TRBV5-6 and TRBJ2-1; 13 nucleotides align to TRBD2. V trimming: 3 bases; J trimming: 4 bases; junction bases outside the gene matches: 7. Germline values: CDR1 SGHDT, CDR2 YYEEEE. The CDR3 length is 17 residues.

The DNA for the CDR3 is TGTGCCAGCAGGGGACAGACCACCGGGGAGCTGTTTTTT. This sequence encodes CASRGQTTGELFF. The V call is TRBV11-1, the J call TRBJ2-2; TRBD1 aligns across 7 bases. CDR1 SGHAT and CDR2 FQDESV come from the germline V gene (reference sequence). Germline trimming cut 6 bases from V and 4 bases from J; bases unmatched to any gene: 2. This CDR3 has 13 amino acids.

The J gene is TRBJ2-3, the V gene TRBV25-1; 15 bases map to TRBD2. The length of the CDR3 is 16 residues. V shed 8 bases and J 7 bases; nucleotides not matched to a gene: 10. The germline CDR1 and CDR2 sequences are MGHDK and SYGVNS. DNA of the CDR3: TGTGCCAGCGCCCGGACTAGCGGGAGGGAATCAAATACGCAGTATTTT. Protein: CASARTSGRESNTQYF.

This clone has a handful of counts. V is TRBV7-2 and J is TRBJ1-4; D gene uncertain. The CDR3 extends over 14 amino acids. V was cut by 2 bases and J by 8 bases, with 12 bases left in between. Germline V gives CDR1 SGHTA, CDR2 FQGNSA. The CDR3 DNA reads TGTGCCAGCAGCTTAAGAGGCCAAACGGAAAAACTGTTTTTT. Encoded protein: CASSLRGQTEKLFF. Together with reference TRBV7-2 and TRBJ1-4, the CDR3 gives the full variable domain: GAGVSQSPSNKVTEKGKDVELRCDPISGHTALYWYRQSLGQGLEFLIYFQGNSAPDKSGLPSDRFSAERTGGSVSTLTIQRTQQEDSAVYLCASSLRGQTEKLFFGSGTQLSVL.

Written as DNA, the CDR3 is TGTGCCAGCTCACCAGCAGGAGTTAACGAGCAGTACTTC. It yields the protein CASSPAGVNEQYF. The chain couples TRBV18 to TRBJ2-7; D is undetermined. Germline V CDR1 and CDR2: KGHSH, LQKENI. Trimming cost V 2 bases and J 5 bases, with 10 bases left between them. The CDR3 contains 13 residues.

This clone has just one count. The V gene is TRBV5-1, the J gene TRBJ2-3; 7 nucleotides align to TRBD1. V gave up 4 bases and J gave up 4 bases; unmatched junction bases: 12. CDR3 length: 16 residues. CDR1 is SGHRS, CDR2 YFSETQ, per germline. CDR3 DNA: TGCGCCAGCAGCGGAGCCGGACAGGTACGCGCAGATACGCAGTATTTT. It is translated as CASSGAGQVRADTQYF.

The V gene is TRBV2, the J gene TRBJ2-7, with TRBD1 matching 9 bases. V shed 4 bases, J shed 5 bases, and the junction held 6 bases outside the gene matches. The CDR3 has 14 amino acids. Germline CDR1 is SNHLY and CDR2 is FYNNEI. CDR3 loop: CASSGDRAQDEQYF. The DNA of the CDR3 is TGTGCCAGCAGTGGGGACAGGGCGCAGGACGAGCAGTACTTC.

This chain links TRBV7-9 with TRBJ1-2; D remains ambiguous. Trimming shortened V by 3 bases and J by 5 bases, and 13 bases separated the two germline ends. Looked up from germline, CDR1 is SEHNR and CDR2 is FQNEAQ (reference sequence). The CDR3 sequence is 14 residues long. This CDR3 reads CASSLRAGSYGYTF. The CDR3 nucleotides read TGTGCCAGCAGCTTGCGCGCCGGTTCATATGGCTACACCTTC. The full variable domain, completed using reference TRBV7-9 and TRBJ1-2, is DTGVSQNPRHKITKRGQNVTFRCDPISEHNRLYWYRQTLGQGPEFLTYFQNEAQLEKSRLLSDRFSAERPKGSFSTLEIQRTEQGDSAMYLCASSLRAGSYGYTFGSGTRLTVV.

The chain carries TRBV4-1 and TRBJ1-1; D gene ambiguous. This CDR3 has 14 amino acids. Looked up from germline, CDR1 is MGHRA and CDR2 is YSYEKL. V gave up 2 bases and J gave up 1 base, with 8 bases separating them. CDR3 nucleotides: TGCGCCAGCAGCCAACAAAGGTCGAACACTGAAGCTTTCTTT. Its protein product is CASSQQRSNTEAFF.

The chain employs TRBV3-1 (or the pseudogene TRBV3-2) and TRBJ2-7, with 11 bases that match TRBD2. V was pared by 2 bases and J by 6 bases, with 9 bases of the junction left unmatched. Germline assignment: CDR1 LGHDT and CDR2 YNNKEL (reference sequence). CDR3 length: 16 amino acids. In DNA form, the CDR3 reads TGTGCCAGCAGCCAATTAGCGGGAGGGCCCTCAGGCGAGCAGTACTTC. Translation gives CASSQLAGGPSGEQYF.